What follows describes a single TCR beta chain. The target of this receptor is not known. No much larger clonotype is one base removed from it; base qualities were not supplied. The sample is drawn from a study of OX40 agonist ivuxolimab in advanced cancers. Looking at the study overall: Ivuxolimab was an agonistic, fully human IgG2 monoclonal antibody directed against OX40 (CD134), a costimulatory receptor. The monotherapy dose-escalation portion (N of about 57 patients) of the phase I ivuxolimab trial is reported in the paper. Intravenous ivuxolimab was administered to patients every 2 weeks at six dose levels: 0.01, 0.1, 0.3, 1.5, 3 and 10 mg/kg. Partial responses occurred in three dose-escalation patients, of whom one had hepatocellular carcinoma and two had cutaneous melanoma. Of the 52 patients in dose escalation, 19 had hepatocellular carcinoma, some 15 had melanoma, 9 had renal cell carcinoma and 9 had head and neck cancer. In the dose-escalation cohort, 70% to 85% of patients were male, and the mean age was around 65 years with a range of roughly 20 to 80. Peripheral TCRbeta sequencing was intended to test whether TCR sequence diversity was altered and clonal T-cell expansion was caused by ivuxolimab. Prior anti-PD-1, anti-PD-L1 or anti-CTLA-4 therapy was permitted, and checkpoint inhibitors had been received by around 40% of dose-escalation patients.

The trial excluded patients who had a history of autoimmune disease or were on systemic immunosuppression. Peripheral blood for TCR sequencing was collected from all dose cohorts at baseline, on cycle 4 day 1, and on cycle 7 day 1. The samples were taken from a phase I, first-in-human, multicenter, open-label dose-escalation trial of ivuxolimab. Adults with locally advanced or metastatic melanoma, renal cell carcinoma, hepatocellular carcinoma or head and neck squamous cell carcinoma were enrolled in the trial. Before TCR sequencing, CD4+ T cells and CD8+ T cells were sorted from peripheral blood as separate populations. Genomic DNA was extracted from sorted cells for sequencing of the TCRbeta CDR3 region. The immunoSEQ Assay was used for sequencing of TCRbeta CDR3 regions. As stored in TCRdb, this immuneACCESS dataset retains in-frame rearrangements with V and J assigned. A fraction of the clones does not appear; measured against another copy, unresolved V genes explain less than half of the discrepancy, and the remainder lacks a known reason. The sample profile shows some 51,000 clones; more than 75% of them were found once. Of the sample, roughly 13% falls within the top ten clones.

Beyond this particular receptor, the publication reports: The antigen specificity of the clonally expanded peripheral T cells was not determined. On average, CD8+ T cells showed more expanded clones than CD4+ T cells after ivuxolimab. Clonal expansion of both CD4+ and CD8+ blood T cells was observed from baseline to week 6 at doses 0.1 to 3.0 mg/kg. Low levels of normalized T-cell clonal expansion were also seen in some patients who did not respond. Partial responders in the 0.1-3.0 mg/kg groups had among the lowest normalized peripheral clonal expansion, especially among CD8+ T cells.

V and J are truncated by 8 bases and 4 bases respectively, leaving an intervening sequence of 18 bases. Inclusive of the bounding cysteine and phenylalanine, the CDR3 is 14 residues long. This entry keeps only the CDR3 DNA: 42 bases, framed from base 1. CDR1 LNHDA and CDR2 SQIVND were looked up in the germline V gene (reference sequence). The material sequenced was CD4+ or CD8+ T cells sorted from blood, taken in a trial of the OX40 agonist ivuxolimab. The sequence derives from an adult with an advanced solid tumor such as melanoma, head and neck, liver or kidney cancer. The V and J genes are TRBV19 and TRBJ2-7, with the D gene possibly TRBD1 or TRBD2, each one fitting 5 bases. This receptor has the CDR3 CASGTGTARYEQYF. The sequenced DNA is TGTGCCAGTGGTACGGGGACGGCGAGGTACGAGCAGTACTTC.